This T cell receptor (beta chain) was recorded in a study of response to subunit inactivated influenza vaccine. TCRdb itself ran the RT-PCR reads through MiXCR, one entry per CDR3 protein. The data contain 500,000 or so distinct CDR3 sequences, 10% to 11% of them seen just once; the ten biggest clones take up about 12%. V lost 2 bases, J lost 0 bases, and 13 bases lay in between. From germline, CDR1 is WSHSY and CDR2 SAAADI. The CDR3 runs to 16 residues. The receptor was derived from a man aged 50 or older who received an inactivated influenza vaccine. This chain connects TRBV10-2 to TRBJ1-2, with D perhaps matching TRBD1 (6 bases). Source: PBMCs from blood, taken 40 to 50 days after vaccination. CDR3 sequence (DNA): TGCGCCAGCAGTGAGGACAGGTTTTTCTCTAACTATGGCTACACCTTC. It encodes CASSEDRFFSNYGYTF.